The text below deals with one T cell receptor (beta chain). Its target antigen remains unknown. Per-base qualities were not stored, and no clone one base away is much larger. Other DNA sequences in the same sample also yield this CDR3. Inclusive of the bounding cysteine and phenylalanine, the CDR3 is 13 residues long. The CDR3 DNA has 39 bases and is translated from base 1. V gives up 2 bases and J gives up 1 base, and the segment between their germline ends measures 5 bases. Reading the germline V gene gives CDR1 SGHTA and CDR2 FQGTGA. TCR CDR3 regions were amplified from genomic DNA by multiplex PCR using the deep immunoSEQ assay. Extracted genomic DNA from each cell subset was distributed evenly across all wells of several immunoSEQ 96-well plates, and each plate was treated as a replicate. For sorted subsets, each replicate PCR was loaded with about 200 ng genomic DNA, equivalent to some 27,000 T cell genomes. The purified libraries were quantified using a Qubit 3.0 fluorometer, sized with a Bioanalyzer 2100, and then quantified again using the KAPA Library Quantification kit. Each immunoSEQ 96-well plate was sequenced on its own single-read 150-cycle Illumina NextSeq 550 flow cell. As for the authors' bioinformatics: Because the immunoSEQ output included only junctional sequences and no quality scores, the filtering could not be the same as the filtering used for full-length reads. To assign V/J genes and CDR3, sequences were annotated using PyIR, a Python wrapper for IgBLAST v1.9, with IMGT germline references. Reads with weak V/J assignments (E-value above 1e-6), missing CDR3, stop codons, out-of-frame junctions, or ambiguous translated residues were removed. V3J clonotypes were defined as sequences sharing the same inferred V gene, J gene, and CDR3 amino acid sequence. Percentage overlap between repertoires was computed as shared unique clonotypes divided by the size of the smaller repertoire. Repertoire richness was assessed with RTK rarefaction, the Chao1 estimator, and Recon v2.1 estimates of unobserved clonotypes. Generation probabilities were computed with OLGA for all TCRbeta clonotypes obtained by the gDNA method from a few donors. This is the immuneACCESS table as TCRdb keeps it, with only in-frame sequences that have V and J called. A part of the clones is gone; compared with another copy, unresolved V genes explain less than half, and the rest is unexplained. Clone size and the V and J calls come from that table; the DNA yielded D and trimming. Recorded for this sample are approximately 2.5 million clones; 80% to 95% of them occurred a single time. Around 0.4% of the sample lies in the top ten.

This specimen belongs to a study of shared clonotypes between healthy human individuals (dated by TCRdb to 2019 to 2021). In terms of the full investigation: A couple of women and three men aged 18 to 49 years were included in the cohort. For each donor, three plates each were used for CD4 naive and CD4 memory, two plates were used for CD8 naive, and one plate was used for CD8 memory. Blood TCR repertoires of roughly five healthy adults were deeply sequenced to estimate repertoire size and the extent of clonotype sharing between individuals. To increase sequencing depth and limit assay-specific biases, different laboratories used diverse techniques to prepare libraries and sequence TCR repertoires. Each donor's leukapheresis produced roughly between roughly 0.94 and 9.5 billion PBMCs.

The donors were healthy, HIV-negative adults with no recently reported acute infections or vaccinations. All donors were Caucasian adults living in Nashville, Tennessee, USA. Magnetic negative selection was used to enrich CD4+ T cells, after which naive cells were positively selected on CD45RA and the negative fraction became the memory subset. Blood was collected by leukapheresis, and PBMCs were isolated by Ficoll-Histopaque density gradient centrifugation and then cryopreserved in liquid nitrogen vapor phase. Analytical flow cytometry was used to check the purity and quantity of each magnetically sorted T cell population. Genomic DNA was isolated from each sorted fraction and quantified by UV absorbance on a Nanodrop 2000c. Paper-wide results and their limitations: The genetic and exposure-history diversity represented was limited by the small number of donors. Rarefaction of sorted-subset datasets indicated incomplete sequencing despite the large sequencing depth. Around 5.4% of naive CD4, roughly 3.6% of naive CD8, 2% to 2.5% of memory CD4, and about 0.4% of memory CD8 clonotypes were shared across a few donors. Sampling was restricted to blood, and TCR repertoires in tissue are likely to differ from TCR repertoires in blood. Pairwise subsampling indicated that sequencing depth was expected to affect the degree of clonotype sharing among donors. Compared with non-shared clonotypes, clonotypes shared by all four sorted-subset donors had higher generation probabilities. Estimated clonotype richness was generally larger for naive than for memory subsets.

The sample was naive CD4+ T cells from PBMCs. This specimen's cell subset or site label, interpreted: CD45RA+ positively selected. The chain uses TRBV7-3 and TRBJ1-1, with no confidently assigned D gene. The sequence came from a man aged 18 to 35 in good health. Some clones in this sample may be carry-over from other donors' samples. The CDR3 protein sequence reads: CASSLLGNTEAFF. The nucleotide sequence reads as follows: TGTGCCAGCAGCTTACTCGGGAACACTGAAGCTTTCTTT.